This TCR beta chain was identified during a study of radiation and T cells in renal cell carcinoma. Specified time point: baseline pretreatment blood. Treatment reported: 15 Gy SBRT to primary tumor, nephrectomy 4 weeks later. Generated by immunoSEQ multiplex PCR, the TCRdb table keeps only in-frame clones and is missing some. The table has 130,000 to 150,000 clones, around nine tenths seen once. The TCR was taken from a woman aged 45 to 65 with renal cell carcinoma. Sequences were derived from blood, sampled from a patient whose treatment included radiotherapy and nephrectomy.

The chain's CDR3 is CAISDPGLAGYEQYF. The DNA of the CDR3 is TGTGCCATCAGTGACCCGGGACTAGCGGGTTACGAGCAGTACTTC. The rearrangement joins TRBV10-3 to TRBJ2-7; 12 nucleotides match TRBD2. Germline-derived CDR1 and CDR2 are ENHRY and SYGVKD. The CDR3 length is 15 residues. V lost 3 bases to trimming and J lost 4 bases; unmatched junction nucleotides: 4.